These 20 T cell receptor beta chains were all obtained from the same sample, sequenced in a study of molecular identifiers for immune sequencing clone quantification. TCRdb itself ran the PCR reads through MiXCR, one entry per CDR3 protein. The sample yields about 510,000 distinct CDR3 sequences, 25% seen once. The sequenced sample consisted of naive CD8+ T cells from blood, with Jurkat cell RNA spiked in. Specified subset: FACS-sorted CD8+CD4-CCR7+CD45RA+ naive T cells. The receptors originated from a human donor in good health. Some libraries in this study had Jurkat cell RNA spiked in.

A remark on this clonotype: This may be a read error, as it is one base from a much larger clone. The chain combines TRBV12-3 or TRBV12-4 with TRBJ2-3; 15 bases map to TRBD2. V gave up 5 bases and J gave up 5 bases; unmatched junction bases: 5. This CDR3 has 16 residues. The CDR3 sequence is CASSPRTSGGVDTQYF. The CDR3 DNA reads TGTGCCAGCAGTCCTAGGACTAGCGGGGGGGTAGATACGCAGTATTTT.

This clonotype was counted many times. The chain joins TRBV4-1 to TRBJ1-1; D ambiguous. CDR1 MGHRA and CDR2 YSYEKL come from the germline V gene. V was shortened by 0 bases and J by 4 bases, with 18 bases between the two germline ends. This CDR3 has 17 residues. The CDR3 DNA sequence: TGCGCCAGCAGCCAAGATTGGTCGGAAGTGGGCAGCACTGAAGCTTTCTTT. As protein: CASSQDWSEVGSTEAFF.

The chain is built from TRBV7-9 and TRBJ2-7; D possibly corresponds to TRBD1 (6 bases). CDR1 and CDR2 from the germline V gene are SEHNR and FQNEAQ (reference sequence). Between the trimmed V and J ends, which lost 5 bases and 4 bases, there was a span of 15 bases. The CDR3 loop spans 14 amino acids. CDR3 in DNA: TGTGCCAGCAGCAGACAGGACAGACCGTACGAGCAGTACTTC. Translated, it gives CASSRQDRPYEQYF.

The chain carries TRBV10-3 and TRBJ2-7, with D maybe TRBD1 (5 bases). Germline V gene lookup returns CDR1 ENHRY and CDR2 SYGVKD. With 3 bases removed from V and 6 bases from J, the gap between germline ends came to 15 bases. This CDR3 comprises 14 residues. The CDR3 DNA reads TGTGCCATCAGTGACCCAAGGGGCTTGAGCGAGCAGTACTTC. Translating gives CAISDPRGLSEQYF.

This clonotype has just a few counts. The chain combines TRBV20-1 with TRBJ2-7, with D possibly being TRBD1 or TRBD2 (6 bases each). From germline, CDR1 is DFQATT and CDR2 SNEGSKA (reference sequence). V lost 3 bases, J lost 4 bases, and 16 bases lay in between. The CDR3 contains 14 residues. CDR3 residues: CSARVPGALYEQYF. CDR3 DNA sequence: TGCAGTGCTAGGGTTCCGGGGGCGCTTTACGAGCAGTACTTC.

On this clonotype: Lacking the conserved final phenylalanine or tryptophan, this CDR3 likely reflects a read error. The V gene is TRBV11-2, the J gene TRBJ1-1; 8 nucleotides line up with TRBD1. The CDR3 has 13 amino acids. Germline V gene sequence: CDR1 SGHAT, CDR2 FQNNGV. The junction had 9 bases not matched to a gene; V was cut back by 4 bases and J by 11 bases. CDR3 nucleotide sequence: TGTGCCAGCAGCTACACGACAGGGGATGGCGCTTTCTCT. As protein: CASSYTTGDGAFS.

In this sample, this clonotype turned up a few times. This sequence joins TRBV30 and TRBJ2-7, with D hard to call. The germline V gene encodes CDR1 GTSNPN and CDR2 SVGIG (reference sequence). The CDR3 sequence is 12 residues long. V lost 3 bases, J lost 5 bases, and 11 bases lay in between. The CDR3 is CAWSHGYHEQYF. As DNA, the CDR3 is TGTGCCTGGAGCCATGGTTACCACGAGCAGTACTTC.

This clonotype has ten or more counts. The chain has TRBV6-1 and TRBJ1-5, with unresolved D. Germline CDR1 and CDR2: MNHNS and SASEGT. The CDR3 spans 15 residues. V was clipped by 3 bases and J by 0 bases, with 9 bases between them. CDR3 protein: CASSDRKNSNQPQHF. Written as DNA, the CDR3 is TGTGCCAGCAGTGACAGGAAAAATAGCAATCAGCCCCAGCATTTT.

The genes are TRBV6-2 or TRBV6-3 and TRBJ2-7, with D maybe TRBD2 (5 bases). Germline assignment: CDR1 MNHEY and CDR2 SVGEGT. The V and J ends lost 5 bases and 6 bases respectively, with 20 bases between them. The CDR3 is 15 residues long. The CDR3 is CASSGTGIISREQYF. Here the CDR3 DNA reads TGTGCCAGCAGTGGAACCGGGATTATAAGCCGCGAGCAGTACTTC.

CDR3 residues: CASSFSGFSYEQYF. The CDR3 DNA reads TGTGCCAGCAGTTTTTCAGGGTTCTCCTACGAGCAGTACTTC. The chain links TRBV27 to TRBJ2-7; D is perhaps TRBD1 (5 bases). V gave up 3 bases and J gave up 0 bases, with 9 bases separating them. Germline CDR1 MNHEY, CDR2 SMNVEV (reference sequence). This CDR3 contains 14 residues.

This chain uses TRBV4-1 with TRBJ1-1; 11 positions match TRBD1. CDR3 length: 15 amino acids. The V gene's germline CDR1 is MGHRA and CDR2 YSYEKL. Trimming took 7 bases from V and 6 from J; bases not matched to a gene: 10. The CDR3 is CASNSELGQGAEAFF. CDR3 nucleotide sequence: TGCGCCAGCAACTCCGAATTGGGACAGGGGGCTGAAGCTTTCTTT.

This chain uses TRBV4-1 with TRBJ2-7; either TRBD1 or TRBD2 may supply D (5 bases each). The CDR3 spans 13 residues. The germline V gene encodes CDR1 MGHRA and CDR2 YSYEKL. Deletions cut 5 bases from V and 7 bases from J, with 15 bases between. The CDR3 region is CASSSRQRNEQYF. The CDR3 DNA reads as TGCGCCAGCAGCAGCCGACAGCGGAATGAGCAGTACTTC.

At least ten counts were recorded for this clonotype. The V call is TRBV7-2, the J call TRBJ2-7; 9 nucleotides agree with TRBD2. The CDR3 totals 15 residues. The ends lost 2 bases at V and 7 bases at J; junction bases unmatched: 9. Germline V gene lookup returns CDR1 SGHTA and CDR2 FQGNSA. CDR3 in amino acids: CASSLNSGSPGEQYF. CDR3 nucleotide sequence: TGTGCCAGCAGCTTAAATAGCGGGAGCCCGGGGGAGCAGTACTTC.

This clonotype appeared a single time. The CDR3 spells CSARDRVAGGLGDTQYF. The CDR3 region has the DNA TGCAGTGCTAGAGATAGGGTAGCGGGGGGACTTGGAGATACGCAGTATTTT. The chain has TRBV20-1 and TRBJ2-3; 10 bases line up with TRBD2. V dropped 0 bases and J dropped 5; count of bases not matched to a gene: 11. The length of the CDR3 is 17 residues. CDR1 is DFQATT, CDR2 SNEGSKA, per germline (reference sequence).

The sample holds a few counts of this clonotype. The genes are TRBV7-8 and TRBJ2-1; TRBD2 matches at 9 bases. Germline lookup yields CDR1 SGHVS and CDR2 FQNEAQ. Trimming removed 5 bases from V and 4 bases from J; junction bases left unmatched: 9. The CDR3 consists of 16 residues. CDR3 in DNA: TGTGCCAGCAGCCCGCGCTGGACTAGCGTATACAATGAGCAGTTCTTC. Amino acids: CASSPRWTSVYNEQFF.

This clonotype was seen a few times. The chain joins TRBV7-2 to TRBJ2-1, with TRBD2 matching 7 bases. Trimming took 4 bases from V and 0 from J; bases not matched to a gene: 3. Germline values: CDR1 SGHTA, CDR2 FQGNSA. This CDR3 is 15 amino acids long. The CDR3 coding sequence is TGTGCCAGCAGCTCGACTAGCTACTCCTACAATGAGCAGTTCTTC. Its translation is CASSSTSYSYNEQFF.

The rearrangement uses TRBV12-3 or TRBV12-4 and TRBJ1-5, with D perhaps TRBD1 (6 bases). The CDR3 has 16 amino acids. Trimming shortened V by 0 bases and J by 6 bases, and 15 bases separated the two germline ends. CDR3 nucleotides: TGTGCCAGCAGTTTAGCGTATGGGGGGGCCGGTCAGCCCCAGCATTTT. Protein product: CASSLAYGGAGQPQHF.

This chain links TRBV6-2 or TRBV6-3 with TRBJ2-3, with 9 bases that match TRBD2. V gave up 4 bases and J gave up 5 bases; unmatched junction bases: 7. Germline CDR1 MNHEY, CDR2 SVGEGT. The CDR3 extends over 15 amino acids. The CDR3 protein is CASSWYSGSVDTQYF. CDR3 nucleotides: TGTGCCAGCAGTTGGTATAGCGGGAGTGTAGATACGCAGTATTTT.

This clonotype was seen ten or more times. The CDR3: CASSPEGGQPQHF. The CDR3 bases are TGTGCCAGCAGTCCAGAGGGGGGACAGCCCCAGCATTTT. This chain joins TRBV7-9 and TRBJ1-5, with D perhaps TRBD1 (6 bases). V was pared by 6 bases and J by 7 bases, with 13 bases between. Germline V gene sequence: CDR1 SEHNR, CDR2 FQNEAQ (reference sequence). The CDR3 runs 13 residues. Full variable domain (missing parts from reference TRBV7-9 and TRBJ1-5): DTGVSQNPRHKITKRGQNVTFRCDPISEHNRLYWYRQTLGQGPEFLTYFQNEAQLEKSRLLSDRFSAERPKGSFSTLEIQRTEQGDSAMYLCASSPEGGQPQHFGDGTRLSIL.

A single count supports this clonotype. This could be a read error, since a much larger clone is one nucleotide away. Here the CDR3 DNA reads TGTGCCAGCAGCCAGGGGTACGATCAGCCCCAGCATTTT. This sequence encodes CASSQGYDQPQHF. This sequence joins TRBV7-2 and TRBJ1-5; D is possibly TRBD1 (6 bases). Germline-derived CDR1 and CDR2 are SGHTA and FQGNSA. V was clipped by 5 bases and J by 5 bases, with 10 bases between them. The CDR3 contains 13 residues.